The clone carrying this T cell receptor (beta chain) was seen a handful of times. Its target is unknown. One entry per CDR3 protein, called by TCRdb with MiXCR from the reads. The sample shows tens of thousands of distinct CDR3 sequences, 20% to 25% of them seen only once. This CDR3 is 14 amino acids long. Germline loops: CDR1 SGHTA, CDR2 FQGNSA. V shed 10 bases and J 8 bases; nucleotides not matched to a gene: 9. The record originates from a study of T cell repertoires in cytomegalovirus infection. Points from the study as a whole: Frequencies of public TCR beta families were cumulated, and this identified carriers of CMV plus the relevant HLA.

The chain has TRBV7-2 and TRBJ2-1, with 12 bases lining up with TRBD2. The material sequenced was CD8+ T cells from cultured PBMCs, taken from culture after CMV antigen stimulation. The clonotype originates from a human donor in good health (CMV status not recorded). Some clones in this sample may be carry-over from other donors' samples. CDR3 sequence reads: CATKRLAGDYEQFF. CDR3 DNA sequence: TGTGCCACTAAGCGACTAGCGGGAGACTATGAGCAGTTCTTC.